A single sample is the source of the 8 T cell receptor beta chains below, sequenced in a study of T-cell memory formation after mild COVID-19. TCRdb itself ran the 5' RACE reads through MiXCR, one entry per CDR3 protein. The data show hundreds of thousands of distinct CDR3 sequences, roughly 25% seen once. The material sequenced was PBMCs or a T cell subset sorted from them (not recorded which). The source of these receptors is an adult woman who had mild COVID-19 (a few samples of this study predate the infection). Cell type and time point are not known.

The chain joins TRBV19 to TRBJ2-1; 8 bases map to TRBD2. The V and J ends lost 8 bases and 10 bases, in that order; junction bases with no gene match: 13. CDR3 length equals 14 residues. Germline V CDR1 and CDR2: LNHDA, SQIVND (reference sequence). The CDR3 loop is CASAGSGVSNEQFF. CDR3 DNA: TGTGCCAGTGCGGGTAGCGGGGTTAGTAACGAGCAGTTCTTC.

Turning to this clonotype: The junction departs from germline at one end; a sequencing error may be responsible. The chain combines TRBV6-2 or TRBV6-3 with TRBJ2-7; 11 bases align to TRBD1. Germline V CDR1 and CDR2: MNHEY, SVGEGT. This CDR3 is 14 amino acids long. CDR3 loop: CSSSSGQGADEQYF. The CDR3 DNA reads TGTTCCAGCAGTTCCGGACAGGGGGCGGACGAGCAGTACTTC.

V and J are TRBV19 and TRBJ2-7; 7 bases align to TRBD1. The CDR3 consists of 15 residues. The germline gives CDR1 LNHDA, CDR2 SQIVND (reference sequence). V lost 3 bases to trimming and J lost 2 bases; unmatched junction nucleotides: 7. Here the CDR3 reads CASSISDRATYEQYF. The CDR3 DNA sequence: TGTGCCAGTAGTATCTCCGACAGGGCTACCTACGAGCAGTACTTC.

The chain has TRBV6-6 and TRBJ1-2; 7 bases line up with TRBD1. V was pared by 6 bases and J by 4 bases, with 11 bases of the junction left unmatched. This CDR3 contains 15 residues. CDR1 MNHNY and CDR2 SVGAGI come from the germline V gene (reference sequence). CDR3 in amino acids: CASRPEAGQLYGYTF. CDR3 sequence (DNA): TGTGCCAGCAGACCTGAGGCGGGACAGCTCTATGGCTACACCTTC.

This clonotype was picked up many times. The CDR3 sequence: CSARDPGQGNTGELFF. CDR3 coding DNA: TGCAGTGCTAGAGATCCCGGACAGGGAAACACCGGGGAGCTGTTTTTT. V and J are TRBV20-1 and TRBJ2-2, with 8 bases aligning to TRBD1. The CDR3 spans 16 residues. The V and J ends lost 0 bases and 2 bases, in that order; junction bases with no gene match: 5. CDR1 DFQATT and CDR2 SNEGSKA come from the germline V gene (reference sequence).

This clonotype has more than one count but fewer than ten. This rearrangement joins TRBV5-1 to TRBJ2-7; 8 positions match TRBD1. The CDR3 runs 16 residues. Germline assignment: CDR1 SGHRS and CDR2 YFSETQ. The V segment lost 0 bases and the J segment 3 bases; nucleotides outside the gene matches: 8. CDR3 protein: CASSLEGTGGGYEQYF. The CDR3, as DNA: TGCGCCAGCAGCTTGGAAGGGACAGGAGGAGGCTACGAGCAGTACTTC.

V is TRBV29-1 and J is TRBJ2-5; D gene ambiguous. The CDR3 is made up of 14 amino acids. Germline V gives CDR1 SQVTM, CDR2 ANQGSEA. V was trimmed by 1 base and J by 3 bases, leaving 12 bases between them. This CDR3 reads CSVEGIRSEETQYF. CDR3 nucleotide sequence: TGCAGCGTTGAAGGGATCAGGTCAGAAGAGACCCAGTACTTC.

The V gene is TRBV6-1, the J gene TRBJ2-7, with unresolved D. This CDR3 is 13 amino acids long. Germline V gives CDR1 MNHNS, CDR2 SASEGT. Trimming cost V 2 bases and J 5 bases, with 10 bases left between them. CDR3 nucleotides: TGTGCCAGCAGTGAACAACAAGTCAACGAGCAGTACTTC. It specifies CASSEQQVNEQYF.